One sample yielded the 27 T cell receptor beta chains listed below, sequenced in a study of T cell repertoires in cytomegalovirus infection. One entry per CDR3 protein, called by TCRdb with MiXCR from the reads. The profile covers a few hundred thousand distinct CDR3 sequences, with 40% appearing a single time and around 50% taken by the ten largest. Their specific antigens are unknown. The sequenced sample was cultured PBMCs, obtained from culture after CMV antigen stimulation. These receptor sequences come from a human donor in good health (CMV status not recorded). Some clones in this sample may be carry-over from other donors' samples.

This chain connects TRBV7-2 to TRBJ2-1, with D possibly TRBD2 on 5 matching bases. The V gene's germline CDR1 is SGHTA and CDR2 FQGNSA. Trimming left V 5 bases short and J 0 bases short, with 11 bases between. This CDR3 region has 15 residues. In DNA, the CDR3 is TGTGCCAGCAGCCCCGGGGTACTCTCCTACAATGAGCAGTTCTTC. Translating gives CASSPGVLSYNEQFF.

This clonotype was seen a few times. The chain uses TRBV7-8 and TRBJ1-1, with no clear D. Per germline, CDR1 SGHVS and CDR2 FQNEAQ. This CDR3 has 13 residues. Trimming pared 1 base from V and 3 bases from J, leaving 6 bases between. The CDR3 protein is CASSLDGYTEAFF. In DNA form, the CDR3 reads TGTGCCAGCAGCTTAGACGGCTACACTGAAGCTTTCTTT. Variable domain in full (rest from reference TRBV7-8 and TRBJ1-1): GAGVSQSPRYKVAKRGQDVALRCDPISGHVSLFWYQQALGQGPEFLTYFQNEAQLDKSGLPSDRFFAERPEGSVSTLKIQRTQQEDSAVYLCASSLDGYTEAFFGQGTRLTVV.

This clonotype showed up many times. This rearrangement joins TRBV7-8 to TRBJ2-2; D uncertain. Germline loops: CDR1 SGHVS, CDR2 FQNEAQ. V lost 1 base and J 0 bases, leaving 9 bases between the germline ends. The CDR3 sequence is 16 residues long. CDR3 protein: CASSLDSNANTGELFF. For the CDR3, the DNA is TGTGCCAGCAGCTTAGACTCCAACGCGAACACCGGGGAGCTGTTTTTT.

Written as DNA, the CDR3 is TGTGCCAGCAGCTTGGGTCTAGCAGGTTTGGATACGCAGTATTTT. This encodes CASSLGLAGLDTQYF. The rearrangement links TRBV5-4 to TRBJ2-3; D may be TRBD2 (5 bases). The V end lost 0 bases, the J end lost 6 bases, and 14 bases lay between the germline ends. The CDR3 consists of 15 residues. Per the germline V gene, CDR1 is SGHNT and CDR2 is YYREEE (reference sequence).

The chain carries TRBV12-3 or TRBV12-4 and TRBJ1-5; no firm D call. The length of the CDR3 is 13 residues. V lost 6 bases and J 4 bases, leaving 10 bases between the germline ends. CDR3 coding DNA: TGTGCCAGCAGCTCGGACGAAAATCAGCCCCAGCATTTT. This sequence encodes CASSSDENQPQHF.

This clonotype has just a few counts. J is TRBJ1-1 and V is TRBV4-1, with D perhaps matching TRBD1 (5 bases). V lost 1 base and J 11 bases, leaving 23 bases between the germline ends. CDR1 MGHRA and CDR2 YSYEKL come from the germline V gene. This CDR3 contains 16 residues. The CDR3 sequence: CASSQGGQGGPLGAFF. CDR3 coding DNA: TGCGCCAGCAGCCAAGGCGGGCAGGGCGGTCCCCTGGGGGCTTTCTTT.

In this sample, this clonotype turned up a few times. The CDR3 DNA reads TGTGCCAGCAGCCCCCGAGGTGGCTACACCTTC. Its protein product is CASSPRGGYTF. V is TRBV7-2 and J is TRBJ1-2; D gene unclear. This CDR3 contains 11 residues. CDR1 and CDR2 (germline): SGHTA, FQGNSA. Trimming stripped 5 bases from V and 7 bases from J, with 8 bases between.

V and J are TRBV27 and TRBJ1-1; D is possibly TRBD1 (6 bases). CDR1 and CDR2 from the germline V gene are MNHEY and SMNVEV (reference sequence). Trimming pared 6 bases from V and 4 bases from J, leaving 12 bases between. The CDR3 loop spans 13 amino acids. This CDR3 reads CASRDDRRTEAFF. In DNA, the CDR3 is TGTGCCAGCAGGGACGACAGGCGCACTGAAGCTTTCTTT.

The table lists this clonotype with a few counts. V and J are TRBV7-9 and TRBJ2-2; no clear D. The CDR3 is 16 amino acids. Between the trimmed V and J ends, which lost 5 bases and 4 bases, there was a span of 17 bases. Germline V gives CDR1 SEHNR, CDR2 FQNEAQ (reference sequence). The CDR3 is CASSPPSRPSTGELFF. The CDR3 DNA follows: TGTGCCAGCAGCCCACCTAGTAGACCATCCACCGGGGAGCTGTTTTTT.

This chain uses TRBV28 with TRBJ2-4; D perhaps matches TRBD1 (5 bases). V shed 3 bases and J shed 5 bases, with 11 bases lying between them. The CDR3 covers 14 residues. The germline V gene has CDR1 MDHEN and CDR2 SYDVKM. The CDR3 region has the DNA TGTGCCAGCAGTTTCCAGGCGACAGAAAACATTCAGTACTTC. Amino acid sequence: CASSFQATENIQYF.

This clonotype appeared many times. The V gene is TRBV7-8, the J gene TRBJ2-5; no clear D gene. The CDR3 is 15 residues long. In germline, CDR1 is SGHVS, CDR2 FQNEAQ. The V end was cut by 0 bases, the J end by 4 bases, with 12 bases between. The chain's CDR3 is CASSLATFVVETQYF. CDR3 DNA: TGTGCCAGCAGCTTAGCTACCTTTGTGGTAGAGACCCAGTACTTC. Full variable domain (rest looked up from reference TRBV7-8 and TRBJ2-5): GAGVSQSPRYKVAKRGQDVALRCDPISGHVSLFWYQQALGQGPEFLTYFQNEAQLDKSGLPSDRFFAERPEGSVSTLKIQRTQQEDSAVYLCASSLATFVVETQYFGPGTRLLVL.

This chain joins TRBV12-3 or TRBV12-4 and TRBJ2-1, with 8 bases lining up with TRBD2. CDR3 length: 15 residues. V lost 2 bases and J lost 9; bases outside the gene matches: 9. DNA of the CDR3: TGTGCCAGCAGTTTAAACAGCGGGAGTGCGAGTGAGCAGTTCTTC. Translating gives CASSLNSGSASEQFF.

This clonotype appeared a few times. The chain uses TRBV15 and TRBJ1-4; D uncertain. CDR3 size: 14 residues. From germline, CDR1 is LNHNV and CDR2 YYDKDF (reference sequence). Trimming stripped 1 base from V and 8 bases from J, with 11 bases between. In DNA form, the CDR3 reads TGTGCCACCAGCAGAGGAGGCCGAGTGGAAAAACTGTTTTTT. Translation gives CATSRGGRVEKLFF.

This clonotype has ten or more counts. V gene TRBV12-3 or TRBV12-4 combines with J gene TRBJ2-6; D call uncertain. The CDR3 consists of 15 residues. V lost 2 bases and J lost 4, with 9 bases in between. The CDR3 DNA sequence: TGTGCCAGCAGTTTACAATACCTAGGGGCCAACGTCCTGACTTTC. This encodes CASSLQYLGANVLTF.

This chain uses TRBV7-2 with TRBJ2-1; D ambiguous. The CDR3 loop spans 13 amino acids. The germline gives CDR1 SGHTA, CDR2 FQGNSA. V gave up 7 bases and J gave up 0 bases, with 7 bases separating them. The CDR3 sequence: CASTRPSYNEQFF. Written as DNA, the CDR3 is TGTGCCAGCACCCGGCCCTCCTACAATGAGCAGTTCTTC.

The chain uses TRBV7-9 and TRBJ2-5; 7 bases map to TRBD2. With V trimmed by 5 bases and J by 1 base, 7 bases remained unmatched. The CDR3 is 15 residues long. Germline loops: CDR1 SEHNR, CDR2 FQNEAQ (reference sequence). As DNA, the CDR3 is TGTGCCAGCAGCCCCCGTCGCGGGGGCCAAGAGACCCAGTACTTC. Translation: CASSPRRGGQETQYF. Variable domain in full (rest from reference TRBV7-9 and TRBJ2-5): DTGVSQNPRHKITKRGQNVTFRCDPISEHNRLYWYRQTLGQGPEFLTYFQNEAQLEKSRLLSDRFSAERPKGSFSTLEIQRTEQGDSAMYLCASSPRRGGQETQYFGPGTRLLVL.

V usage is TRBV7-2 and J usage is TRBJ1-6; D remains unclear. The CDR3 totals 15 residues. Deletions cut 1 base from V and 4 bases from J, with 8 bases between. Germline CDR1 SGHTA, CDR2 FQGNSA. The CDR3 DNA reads TGTGCCAGCAGCTTAGACGGACTTTATAATTCACCCCTCCACTTT. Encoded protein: CASSLDGLYNSPLHF.

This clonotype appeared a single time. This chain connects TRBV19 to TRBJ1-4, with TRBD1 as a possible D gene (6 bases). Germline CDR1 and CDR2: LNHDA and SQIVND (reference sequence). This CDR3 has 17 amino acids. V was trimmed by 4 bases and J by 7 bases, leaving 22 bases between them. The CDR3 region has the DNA TGTGCCAGTAGTACCCCCTTCGGGGGGGCGACGAGTGAAAAACTGTTTTTT. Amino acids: CASSTPFGGATSEKLFF.

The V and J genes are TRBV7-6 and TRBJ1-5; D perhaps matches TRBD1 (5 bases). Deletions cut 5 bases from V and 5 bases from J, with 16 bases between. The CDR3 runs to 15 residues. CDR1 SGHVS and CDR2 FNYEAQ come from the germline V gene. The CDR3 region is CASSQRAGFDQPQHF. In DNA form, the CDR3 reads TGTGCCAGCAGCCAGAGAGCAGGGTTCGATCAGCCCCAGCATTTT.

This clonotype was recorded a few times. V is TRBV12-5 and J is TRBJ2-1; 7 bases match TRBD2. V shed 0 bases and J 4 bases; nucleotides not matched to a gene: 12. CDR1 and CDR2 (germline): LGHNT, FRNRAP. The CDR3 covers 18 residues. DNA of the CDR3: TGTGCTAGTGGTTTGGTTCGCCTAGCGGCTCCGAGATACAATGAGCAGTTCTTC. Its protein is CASGLVRLAAPRYNEQFF.

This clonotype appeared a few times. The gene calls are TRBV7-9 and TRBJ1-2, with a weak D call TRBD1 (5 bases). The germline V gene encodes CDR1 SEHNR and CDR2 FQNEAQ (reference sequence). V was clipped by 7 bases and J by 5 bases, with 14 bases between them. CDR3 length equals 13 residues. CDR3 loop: CASIPTDIYGYTF. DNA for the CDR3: TGTGCCAGCATCCCGACGGACATTTATGGCTACACCTTC. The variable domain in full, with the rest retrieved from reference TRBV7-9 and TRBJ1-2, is DTGVSQNPRHKITKRGQNVTFRCDPISEHNRLYWYRQTLGQGPEFLTYFQNEAQLEKSRLLSDRFSAERPKGSFSTLEIQRTEQGDSAMYLCASIPTDIYGYTFGSGTRLTVV.

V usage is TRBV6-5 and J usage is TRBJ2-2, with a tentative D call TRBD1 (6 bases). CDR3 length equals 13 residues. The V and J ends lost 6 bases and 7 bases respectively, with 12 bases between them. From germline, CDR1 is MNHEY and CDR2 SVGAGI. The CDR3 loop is CASRDSRNGELFF. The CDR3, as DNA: TGTGCCAGCAGGGACAGCAGGAACGGGGAGCTGTTTTTT.

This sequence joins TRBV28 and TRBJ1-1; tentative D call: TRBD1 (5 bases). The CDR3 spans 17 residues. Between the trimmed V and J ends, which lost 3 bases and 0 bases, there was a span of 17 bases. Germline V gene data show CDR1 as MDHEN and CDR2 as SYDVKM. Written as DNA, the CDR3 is TGTGCCAGCAGTTTGAGGTTGGCAGGGCTCATGAACACTGAAGCTTTCTTT. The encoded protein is CASSLRLAGLMNTEAFF.

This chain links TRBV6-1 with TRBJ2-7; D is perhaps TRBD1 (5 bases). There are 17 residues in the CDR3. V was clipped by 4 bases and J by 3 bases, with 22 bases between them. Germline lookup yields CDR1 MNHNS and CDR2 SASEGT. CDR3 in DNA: TGTGCCAGCAGTGCTGATCCTGTACAGGTCCTTCTCTACGAGCAGTACTTC. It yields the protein CASSADPVQVLLYEQYF.

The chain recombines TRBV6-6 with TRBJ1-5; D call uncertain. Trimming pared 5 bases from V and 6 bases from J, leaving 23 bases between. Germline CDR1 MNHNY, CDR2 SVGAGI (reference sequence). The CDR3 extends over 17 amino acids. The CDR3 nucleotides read TGTGCCAGCAGTAAGAACCTAGGACTGACTTCAGGTCAGCCCCAGCATTTT. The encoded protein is CASSKNLGLTSGQPQHF.

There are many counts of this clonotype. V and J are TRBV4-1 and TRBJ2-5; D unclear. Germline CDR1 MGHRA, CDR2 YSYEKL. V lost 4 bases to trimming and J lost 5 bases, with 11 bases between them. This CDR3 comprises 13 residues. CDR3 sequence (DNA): TGCGCCAGCAGCCTTTTCCACGAGGAGACCCAGTACTTC. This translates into CASSLFHEETQYF.

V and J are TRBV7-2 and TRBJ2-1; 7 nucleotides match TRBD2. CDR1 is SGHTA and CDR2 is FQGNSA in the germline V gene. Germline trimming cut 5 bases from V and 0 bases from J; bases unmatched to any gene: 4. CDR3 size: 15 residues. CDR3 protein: CASSAGVSSYNEQFF. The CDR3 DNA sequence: TGTGCCAGCAGCGCGGGAGTTAGCTCCTACAATGAGCAGTTCTTC.